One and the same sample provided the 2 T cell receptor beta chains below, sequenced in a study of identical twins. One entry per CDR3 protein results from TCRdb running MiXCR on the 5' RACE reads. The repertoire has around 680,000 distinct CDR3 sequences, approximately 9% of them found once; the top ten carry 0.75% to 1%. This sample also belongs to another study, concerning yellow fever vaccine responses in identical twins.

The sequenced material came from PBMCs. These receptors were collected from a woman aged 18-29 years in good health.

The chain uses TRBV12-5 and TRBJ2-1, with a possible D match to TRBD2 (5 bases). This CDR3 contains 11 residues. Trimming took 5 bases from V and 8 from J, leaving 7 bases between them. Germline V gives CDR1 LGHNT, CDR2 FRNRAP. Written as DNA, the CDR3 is TGTGCTAGTGGTGGAGGACATGAGCAGTTCTTC. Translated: CASGGGHEQFF.

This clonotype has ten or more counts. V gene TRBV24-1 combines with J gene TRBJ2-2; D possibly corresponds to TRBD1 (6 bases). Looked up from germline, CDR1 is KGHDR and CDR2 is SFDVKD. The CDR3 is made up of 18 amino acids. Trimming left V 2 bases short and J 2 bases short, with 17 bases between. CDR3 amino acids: CATSDSGTTTSNTGELFF. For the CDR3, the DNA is TGTGCCACCAGTGATTCCGGGACAACCACCTCCAACACCGGGGAGCTGTTTTTT.